Below, 14 T cell receptor beta chains from the same sample are listed, as sequenced in a study of circulating CD8 cells and anti-PD-1 response in melanoma. TCR libraries were prepared from 15 ng of total RNA with the QIAseq Immune Repertoire TCR panel. TCRdb passed the reads through MiXCR, listing each CDR3 protein once. The sample lists 350 to 450 distinct CDR3 sequences; 7.5% to 8% were seen once. Sorting of live CD3+CD8+TCRalphabeta+ cells by PD-1 and/or TIGIT gave four subsets. The sequenced sample was CD8+ T cells from PBMCs, obtained at baseline or after one month of anti-PD-1 therapy (not recorded which). The receptors originated from a human donor with melanoma.

Sample share makes this clonotype large. J is TRBJ2-7 and V is TRBV20-1; 7 positions match TRBD2. The J segment lost 2 bases and the V segment lost 1 base, leaving 2 bases of the junction unmatched. Germline V gives CDR1 DFQATT, CDR2 SNEGSKA (reference sequence). The CDR3 extends over 13 amino acids. The CDR3 DNA sequence: TGCAGTGCTAGAGGACTAGCTCCCTACGAGCAGTACTTC. Its protein is CSARGLAPYEQYF.

This chain joins TRBV19 and TRBJ1-2; 8 bases are a match to TRBD1. The CDR3 has 15 amino acids. Germline CDR1 reads LNHDA; CDR2 reads SQIVND (reference sequence). V trimming: 5 bases; J trimming: 7 bases; junction bases outside the gene matches: 12. The chain's CDR3 is CASSPSDRAFGGYTF. Here the CDR3 DNA reads TGTGCCAGTAGTCCCTCGGACAGGGCTTTCGGTGGCTACACCTTC.

This clonotype came up a few times. The chain employs TRBV24-1 and TRBJ2-1; tentative D call: TRBD2 (6 bases). The germline CDR1 and CDR2 sequences are KGHDR and SFDVKD. The CDR3 extends over 13 amino acids. Deletions cut 0 bases from V and 10 bases from J, with 9 bases between. The CDR3 reads CATSDLSGEEQFF. CDR3 bases: TGTGCCACCAGTGATTTGTCGGGGGAGGAGCAGTTCTTC.

This clonotype is categorized as medium-sized. The chain joins TRBV28 to TRBJ2-5, with TRBD2 matching over 10 bases. V lost 3 bases and J lost 5; bases outside the gene matches: 9. The CDR3 is 16 residues long. The germline V gene has CDR1 MDHEN and CDR2 SYDVKM. The CDR3 DNA is TGTGCCAGCAGTTTTCATACTAGCGGGATGGAGGAGACCCAGTACTTC. Protein sequence: CASSFHTSGMEETQYF. Complete variable domain (other parts from reference TRBV28 and TRBJ2-5): DVKVTQSSRYLVKRTGEKVFLECVQDMDHENMFWYRQDPGLGLRLIYFSYDVKMKEKGDIPEGYSVSREKKERFSLILESASTNQTSMYLCASSFHTSGMEETQYFGPGTRLLVL.

Within the sample, this clonotype is medium-sized. This chain joins TRBV20-1 and TRBJ2-1, with D maybe TRBD1 (5 bases). V was clipped by 0 bases and J by 0 bases, with 12 bases between them. CDR1 and CDR2 (germline): DFQATT, SNEGSKA (reference sequence). This CDR3 is built from 16 residues. CDR3 coding DNA: TGCAGTGCTAGAGATGTCAGGGAAAGCTCCTACAATGAGCAGTTCTTC. This sequence encodes CSARDVRESSYNEQFF.

Relative to its sample, this clonotype is medium-sized (0.01 to 0.1%). CDR3 sequence (DNA): TGTGCCAGCAGTTCCTCGCGGGAGGGCGACTCGGGTTTGGTTGAGACCCAGTACTTC. Its translation: CASSSSREGDSGLVETQYF. V gene TRBV28 combines with J gene TRBJ2-5; 9 nucleotides align to TRBD2. V lost 4 bases to trimming and J lost 5 bases; unmatched junction nucleotides: 20. The CDR3 totals 19 residues. The germline gives CDR1 MDHEN, CDR2 SYDVKM.

By share of the sample, this clonotype is medium-sized. The rearrangement uses TRBV27 and TRBJ2-5; a weak D match, TRBD2 (6 bases). The germline gives CDR1 MNHEY, CDR2 SMNVEV (reference sequence). V was pared by 3 bases and J by 6 bases, with 11 bases between. This CDR3 has 13 amino acids. The CDR3 loop reads CASSLEGTQTQYF. DNA for the CDR3: TGTGCCAGCAGTTTGGAGGGAACGCAGACCCAGTACTTC.

Relative to its sample, this clonotype is large (0.1 to 1%). The genes are TRBV5-4 and TRBJ2-1; 8 bases line up with TRBD2. Trimming at V came to 4 bases and at J to 1 base, leaving 4 bases not matched to a gene. Per the germline V gene, CDR1 is SGHNT and CDR2 is YYREEE (reference sequence). This CDR3 comprises 15 residues. This CDR3 is CASSLSGESYNEQFF. In DNA, the CDR3 is TGTGCCAGCAGCCTTAGCGGGGAGTCCTACAATGAGCAGTTCTTC.

The table lists this clonotype with a few counts. A much bigger clone sits one base away, suggesting this may be a read error. The chain has TRBV14 and TRBJ2-3, with D uncertain. This CDR3 contains 14 residues. V dropped 0 bases and J dropped 3 bases, with 7 bases sitting between them. Germline-derived CDR1 and CDR2 are SGHDN and FVKESK. In nucleotides, the CDR3 is TGTGCCAGCAGCCAAGAAAGAGCTACAGATACGCAGTATTTT. As protein: CASSQERATDTQYF. Using reference TRBV14 and TRBJ2-3 for the parts outside the CDR3, the full variable domain is EAGVTQFPSHSVIEKGQTVTLRCDPISGHDNLYWYRRVMGKEIKFLLHFVKESKQDESGMPNNRFLAERTGGTYSTLKVQPAELEDSGVYFCASSQERATDTQYFGPGTRLTVL.

By share of the sample, this clonotype is large. The chain carries TRBV27 and TRBJ2-7; perhaps TRBD2 as D (6 bases). Trimming stripped 6 bases from V and 5 bases from J, with 17 bases between. This CDR3 region has 14 residues. CDR1 is MNHEY, CDR2 SMNVEV, per germline (reference sequence). The CDR3 sequence is CASSPGVFGDEQYF. The CDR3 bases are TGTGCCAGCAGCCCGGGAGTCTTCGGCGACGAGCAGTACTTC.

By share, this clonotype ranks as medium-sized. V and J are TRBV28 and TRBJ2-7, with D uncertain. CDR1 and CDR2 from the germline V gene are MDHEN and SYDVKM. The V gene lost 6 bases and the J gene lost 2 bases, with 23 bases spanning the gap. This CDR3 has 17 residues. The CDR3 loop reads CASSPPMVIGRTYEQYF. The CDR3 region has the DNA TGTGCCAGCAGCCCCCCCATGGTGATCGGACGAACCTACGAGCAGTACTTC.

This clonotype is labeled as large. This rearrangement joins TRBV29-1 to TRBJ2-3, with 11 bases fitting TRBD2. This CDR3 region has 20 residues. CDR1 is SQVTM, CDR2 ANQGSEA, per germline. V shed 0 bases and J 0 bases; nucleotides not matched to a gene: 14. CDR3 sequence: CSVEDIVLAGGLGSTDTQYF. In nucleotides, the CDR3 is TGCAGCGTTGAAGATATCGTGCTAGCGGGAGGCCTCGGGAGCACAGATACGCAGTATTTT.

This clonotype is labeled medium-sized (0.01 to 0.1%). This rearrangement joins TRBV30 to TRBJ2-1; unclear D gene. CDR3 length equals 16 residues. CDR1 GTSNPN and CDR2 SVGIG come from the germline V gene (reference sequence). With 4 bases removed from V and 0 bases from J, the gap between germline ends came to 16 bases. This CDR3 is CAWTPLRGSSYNEQFF. In nucleotides, the CDR3 is TGTGCCTGGACCCCTCTACGAGGTAGCTCCTACAATGAGCAGTTCTTC.

By sample fraction, this clonotype is medium-sized. The chain joins TRBV6-2 or TRBV6-3 to TRBJ2-2; D is unresolved. CDR1 MNHEY and CDR2 SVGEGT come from the germline V gene. The CDR3 is 14 residues long. V lost 6 bases and J lost 1, with 9 bases in between. The CDR3 DNA is TGTGCCAGCAGCTCGGACGGGAACACCGGGGAGCTGTTTTTT. Amino acids: CASSSDGNTGELFF.